Detailed here is one T cell receptor (beta chain). This record comes from a study of siplizumab effects on memory and regulatory T cells. Using immunoSEQ multiplex PCR, the repertoire was profiled, and TCRdb retains in-frame clones only, with some absent. The top ten clones hold under 70% of a sample with 9,300 or so clones, nearly 70% of them seen once. Trimming stripped 2 bases from V and 0 bases from J, with 7 bases between. The length of the CDR3 is 14 residues. Germline V gene lookup returns CDR1 MNHEY and CDR2 SMNVEV (reference sequence). The sample was effector memory CD8+ T cells sorted from blood. Subset: unstimulated CD8+ effector memory T cells. The receptor's source is a human donor in good health. This sequence joins TRBV27 and TRBJ1-1; TRBD1 is a possible D gene (5 bases). The chain's CDR3 is CASSLGGVNTEAFF. The CDR3 DNA is TGTGCCAGCAGTTTAGGAGGGGTGAACACTGAAGCTTTCTTT.